A single T cell receptor beta chain is shown here with its context. TCRdb's table, derived via immunoSEQ multiplex PCR, lists solely in-frame clones and lacks some. Of about 160,000 clones in the sample, about 88% were seen once. The entry originates in a study of T cell responses to AZD1222 COVID-19 vaccine. The TCR was taken from an adult in good health. Sequencing used peripheral blood, obtained on day 0 of AZD1222 vaccination.

CDR3 DNA sequence: TGCAGCGTTGTGGGAGCACGGGAGAACCAAGAGACCCAGTACTTC. Its protein product is CSVVGARENQETQYF. This sequence joins TRBV29-1 and TRBJ2-5; a possible D gene is TRBD2 (6 bases). Looked up from germline, CDR1 is SQVTM and CDR2 is ANQGSEA. V shed 4 bases and J shed 0 bases, with 15 bases lying between them. The length of the CDR3 is 15 residues.